The clone carrying this T cell receptor (beta chain) was seen repeatedly, ten times or more. The antigen is not known. Other DNA sequences in this sample translate to the same CDR3. The data derive from a study of identifying expanded T cells in peripheral blood. The study's findings and limits: Across healthy donors, higher total template counts meant significantly greater approximately two-week count variance.

This table comes from immunoSEQ multiplex PCR, and its TCRdb copy is limited to in-frame clones, with some not included. In the table there are approximately 90,000 clones, approximately 84% of which are singletons. No infections or other immune events were documented during collection. The V gene's germline CDR1 is SGHRS and CDR2 YFSETQ. The CDR3 loop spans 14 amino acids. Trimming pared 0 bases from V and 2 bases from J, leaving 9 bases between. The chain couples TRBV5-1 to TRBJ2-7, with D unclear. The sample consisted of blood. The sequence was collected from a person aged 18 to 75 in good health. The CDR3 sequence: CASSLVVSPYEQYF. The CDR3 DNA is TGCGCCAGCAGCTTGGTTGTCAGTCCCTACGAGCAGTACTTC.